This section outlines one T cell receptor beta chain sequence together with its context. This clonotype was counted ten times or more. The specificity of this receptor is unknown. Base qualities are not at hand, and no much larger clone is one base apart. CDR1 SGHAT and CDR2 FQNNGV are derived from the germline V gene. The cysteine opens and the phenylalanine closes a CDR3 of 17 amino acids. Just CDR3 DNA is preserved here, 51 bases in frame from base 1. The germline V and J ends show losses of 2 bases and 3 bases respectively, and no gene match explains 6 bases of the junction. The sample comes from a study of T cells in Graves' hyperthyroidism and ophthalmopathy (dated by TCRdb to the late 2010s). Describing the broader study: Peripheral blood samples were taken at initial diagnosis, before any treatment was given. To identify TCR V-J signatures that set the groups apart, the researchers used a discovery cohort of about a hundred patients, made up of around 42 with Graves' ophthalmopathy and about 59 with stable Graves' hyperthyroidism. An independent validation cohort of fewer than 20 hyperthyroidism patients and approximately 16 patients who later progressed to ophthalmopathy tested prospective prediction of ophthalmopathy. The 100 discovery patients were randomly split 7:3 into training and test sets. The study also compared thyroid tissue and blood T-cell repertoires from a handful of Graves' hyperthyroidism patients. After sampling, hyperthyroidism patients received methimazole starting at 30 mg daily, and ophthalmopathy patients received high-dose intravenous methylprednisolone. The paper reports TCR Vbeta CDR3 sequencing of 135 peripheral blood samples: 43 ophthalmopathy, 75 to 80 hyperthyroidism and 17 progressor patients. What the work shows at the level of the full study, not this receptor alone: In validation, the model predicted progression to ophthalmopathy with 55% to 71% sensitivity and 72% to 85% specificity, a median of 6.5 months before onset. Blood samples also contained most of the expanded thyroid clonotypes (frequency above 0.001), which suggests that blood repertoires may reflect thyroid immune responses. A model built on a 13 V-J signature distinguished ophthalmopathy from stable hyperthyroidism, reaching about 89% sensitivity and around 81% specificity in cross-validation and 80%/75% in testing. Sample size was not statistically predetermined, and investigators were not blinded to group allocation.

TCR beta CDR3 regions were amplified from RNA transcripts. A first-round RT-PCR of the TCR CDR3 used the HTBI primer set with the Qiagen OneStep RT-PCR kit. A second multiplex PCR round built the libraries, followed by size selection and purification. The libraries were sequenced on an Illumina HiSeq2000 using paired-end 100 bp reads. The paper's processing steps were these. SOAPnuke was used to process the raw data, throwing out any read that contained adapters or uncalled bases, had a mean Phred below 15, or lacked an exact constant-primer or identifier match. High-quality paired reads were merged using COPE v1.2.5, and each unique nucleotide sequence was defined as a clonotype. MiTCR v1.1 was used to align clonotypes to the IMGT TRBV, TRBD and TRBJ reference segments. Only V-J combinations with frequency above 0.0001, covering about 99% of repertoires, were analysed. The TCS score was defined as the ratio of F50 (clonal expansion) to E x V (chaos), calculated using BLOSUM62-based TCRdist between CDR3 peptides within each V-J. Welch's t-statistics and random forest reduced around 510 V-J features to about 13, which were used in a naive Bayes classifier (R e1071). The public reads were run again by TCRdb, first through fastp at Q25 and then through MiXCR, and only productive beta chains were kept. Rows are combined by CDR3 protein, so each entry shows the most common genes and DNA. The V and J calls, along with clone size, are taken from TCRdb and not from the paper's own processing. The sample table lists about 400,000 distinct CDR3 sequences, about 15% of them with a count of one. The ten top clones hold around a third of the sample.

A patient counted as having stable Graves' hyperthyroidism if no progression to ophthalmopathy occurred over 18 months of follow-up. Hyperthyroidism patients were newly diagnosed, with disease duration under 2 months, and aged 18 to 65 years. Any patient with an uncontrolled infection, another autoimmune disease, pregnancy or lactation was excluded. Diagnoses were based on clinical symptoms, serum thyroxine and TRAb, thyroid ultrasound and orbital computed tomography. PBMCs were separated from 8 to 10 ml of fresh peripheral blood using Ficoll-Paque density gradient centrifugation. Total RNA was extracted with Trizol reagent, and quality was checked on an Agilent 2100 Bioanalyzer.

This TCR came from a woman aged 30 to 39 with Graves' hyperthyroidism. This receptor chain uses TRBV11-2 and TRBJ2-3, and TRBD2 matches 12 of the central bases. Material for sequencing was blood. The DNA sequence is as follows: TGTGCCAGCAGCTTACCGACTAGCGGGAGAATGACAGATACGCAGTATTTT. This sequence encodes CASSLPTSGRMTDTQYF.